A single sample is the source of the 20 T cell receptor beta chains below, sequenced in a study of blood T cell repertoires in COVID-19. Sequencing was performed with immunoSEQ multiplex PCR; in TCRdb, only in-frame clones are kept and a portion is missing. The sample has over 35,000 clones; 75% to 90% are singletons. Sequenced input: peripheral blood. The receptors were sampled from a man in his forties or fifties with acute or convalescent COVID-19.

The DNA for the CDR3 is TGTGCCAGCGCAAGGGAACAGGTCGACGAGCAGTACTTC. This codes for CASAREQVDEQYF. The rearrangement uses TRBV18 and TRBJ2-7, with D perhaps TRBD1 (5 bases). Germline values: CDR1 KGHSH, CDR2 LQKENI. Trimming shortened V by 8 bases and J by 5 bases, and 16 bases separated the two germline ends. CDR3 size: 13 residues.

V and J are TRBV6-4 and TRBJ2-7, with 9 positions matching TRBD2. The CDR3 is made up of 13 amino acids. J gave up 4 bases and V 7 bases, and 5 bases lay outside the gene matches. Germline V CDR1 and CDR2: MRHNA, SNTAGT. The chain's CDR3 is CASIRAGGYEQYF. DNA for the CDR3: TGTGCCAGCATCAGAGCGGGGGGTTACGAGCAGTACTTC.

The chain employs TRBV18 and TRBJ2-1; no definite D call. From germline, CDR1 is KGHSH and CDR2 LQKENI. Trimming cost V 5 bases and J 4 bases, with 6 bases left between them. The CDR3 is 12 residues long. CDR3 residues: CASSTAYNEQFF. CDR3 bases: TGTGCCAGCTCAACCGCGTACAATGAGCAGTTCTTC.

The J gene is TRBJ2-1, the V gene TRBV7-2; the match to TRBD1 covers 10 bases. The length of the CDR3 is 15 residues. Germline assignment: CDR1 SGHTA and CDR2 FQGNSA. After removal of 0 bases from V and 8 bases from J, the junction contained 4 bases not matched to a gene. CDR3: CASSLAGTGEYEQFF. The CDR3 bases are TGTGCCAGCAGCTTAGCCGGGACAGGGGAATATGAGCAGTTCTTC.

This rearrangement joins TRBV7-9 to TRBJ1-4; the D gene is possibly TRBD1 (5 bases). V was trimmed by 3 bases and J by 4 bases, leaving 9 bases between them. This CDR3 comprises 14 residues. From germline, CDR1 is SEHNR and CDR2 FQNEAQ (reference sequence). The CDR3: CASSFGHDNEKLFF. The CDR3 DNA reads TGTGCCAGCAGCTTCGGACACGATAATGAAAAACTGTTTTTT.

J is TRBJ1-2 and V is TRBV7-2; D perhaps matches TRBD1 (5 bases). The V gene's germline CDR1 is SGHTA and CDR2 FQGNSA. Trimming removed 6 bases at V and 6 bases at J, with 14 bases between. The CDR3 sequence is 13 residues long. The CDR3 loop is CASRIGRGDGYTF. The CDR3 DNA reads TGTGCCAGCAGAATCGGGCGGGGGGATGGCTACACCTTC.

V usage is TRBV7-9 and J usage is TRBJ1-1; 7 bases agree with TRBD1. With V trimmed by 8 bases and J by 1 base, 4 bases remained unmatched. The CDR3 consists of 13 residues. CDR1 is SEHNR and CDR2 is FQNEAQ in the germline V gene (reference sequence). The CDR3 here is CASDRASNTEAFF. Written as DNA, the CDR3 is TGTGCCAGCGACAGGGCATCGAACACTGAAGCTTTCTTT.

This clone has only one observation. The chain links TRBV7-8 to TRBJ1-4; D remains unclear. V gave up 2 bases and J gave up 8 bases, with 18 bases separating them. Germline-derived CDR1 and CDR2 are SGHVS and FQNEAQ. The CDR3 has 16 residues. The chain's CDR3 is CASSLTALSNLEKLFF. DNA of the CDR3: TGTGCCAGCAGCTTAACAGCTCTATCTAATCTCGAAAAACTGTTTTTT.

This rearrangement joins TRBV10-3 to TRBJ1-5; D not resolved. This CDR3 has 13 amino acids. Germline lookup yields CDR1 ENHRY and CDR2 SYGVKD. The V and J ends lost 8 bases and 4 bases respectively, with 12 bases between them. The CDR3 loop is CAIGMSPNQPQHF. CDR3 in DNA: TGTGCCATCGGCATGTCGCCTAATCAGCCCCAGCATTTT.

The chain couples TRBV19 to TRBJ2-5; D is undetermined. There are 16 residues in the CDR3. CDR1 is LNHDA, CDR2 SQIVND, per germline (reference sequence). V gave up 1 base and J gave up 5 bases, with 17 bases separating them. CDR3 nucleotide sequence: TGTGCCAGTAGTATAGTTTGGTCTGGCGGAGCGGAGACCCAGTACTTC. The encoded protein is CASSIVWSGGAETQYF.

The V and J genes are TRBV6-5 and TRBJ1-1; no reliable D call. This CDR3 spans 15 amino acids. V lost 7 bases and J 4 bases, leaving 19 bases between the germline ends. Germline V gene lookup returns CDR1 MNHEY and CDR2 SVGAGI. The CDR3 here is CASNPALSGVTEAFF. In nucleotides, the CDR3 is TGTGCCAGCAACCCTGCACTATCCGGGGTCACTGAAGCTTTCTTT.

This sequence joins TRBV20-1 and TRBJ2-3, with 12 bases fitting TRBD2. The CDR3 extends over 15 amino acids. Trimming removed 3 bases from V and 8 bases from J; junction bases left unmatched: 9. Germline V gene sequence: CDR1 DFQATT, CDR2 SNEGSKA (reference sequence). CDR3 protein: CSASLTSGSLGTQYF. The DNA of the CDR3 is TGCAGTGCTAGTTTGACTAGCGGGAGTTTGGGTACGCAGTATTTT.

V usage is TRBV24-1 and J usage is TRBJ2-5; D ambiguous. The V gene's germline CDR1 is KGHDR and CDR2 SFDVKD. V was shortened by 4 bases and J by 0 bases, with 11 bases between the two germline ends. The CDR3 consists of 15 residues. The CDR3 region is CATSDTEAYQETQYF. CDR3 sequence (DNA): TGTGCCACCAGTGACACCGAGGCGTACCAAGAGACCCAGTACTTC.

This sequence joins TRBV2 and TRBJ2-5, with 7 bases matching TRBD1. CDR1 and CDR2 from the germline V gene are SNHLY and FYNNEI. This CDR3 has 15 amino acids. Germline trimming cut 5 bases from V and 0 bases from J; bases unmatched to any gene: 6. The CDR3 nucleotides read TGTGCCAGCAGTTCGGACAGGAGGAACCAAGAGACCCAGTACTTC. Protein sequence: CASSSDRRNQETQYF.

This clone was seen a single time. The chain recombines TRBV6-5 with TRBJ1-2, with a tentative D call TRBD1 (5 bases). The CDR3 consists of 14 residues. Germline loops: CDR1 MNHEY, CDR2 SVGAGI. Trimming shortened V by 5 bases and J by 7 bases, and 17 bases separated the two germline ends. The CDR3 region has the DNA TGTGCCAGCAGTCTCTTGGGGACTTCGGGTGGCTACACCTTC. It specifies CASSLLGTSGGYTF.

The chain has TRBV3-1 (or the pseudogene TRBV3-2) and TRBJ1-1, with TRBD1 identical over 7 bases. J was trimmed by 7 bases and V by 3 bases; bases with no gene match: 11. CDR3 length equals 15 residues. Germline CDR1 is LGHDT and CDR2 is YNNKEL (reference sequence). The CDR3 is CASSHEPGTEGEAFF. CDR3 nucleotides: TGTGCCAGCAGCCACGAACCCGGGACAGAGGGTGAAGCTTTCTTT.

The chain carries TRBV5-6 and TRBJ1-4; unclear D gene. The V gene lost 4 bases and the J gene lost 7 bases, with 14 bases spanning the gap. The CDR3 is 14 residues long. Per germline, CDR1 SGHDT and CDR2 YYEEEE. The CDR3 is CASSLGLRTEKLFF. For the CDR3, the DNA is TGTGCCAGCAGCCTTGGACTCCGCACTGAAAAACTGTTTTTT.

This clone appeared once. This chain uses TRBV11-2 with TRBJ1-1, with D maybe TRBD1 (5 bases). Germline V gene sequence: CDR1 SGHAT, CDR2 FQNNGV. The length of the CDR3 is 16 residues. Trimming cost V 1 base and J 7 bases, with 19 bases left between them. CDR3 residues: CASSLAPQGSRSEAFF. CDR3 in DNA: TGTGCCAGCAGCTTAGCGCCCCAGGGTTCAAGGAGTGAAGCTTTCTTT.

The CDR3 is CASGTSGSKETQYF. The DNA of the CDR3 is TGTGCCAGCGGGACTAGCGGGAGTAAAGAGACCCAGTACTTC. The chain recombines TRBV24-1 with TRBJ2-5; TRBD2 agrees at 14 bases. Germline CDR1 and CDR2: KGHDR and SFDVKD. V was clipped by 11 bases and J by 3 bases; unmatched bases: 4. CDR3 length equals 14 residues.

The chain is built from TRBV2 and TRBJ1-2; D call uncertain. Per the germline V gene, CDR1 is SNHLY and CDR2 is FYNNEI. CDR3 length equals 14 residues. The V and J ends lost 2 bases and 0 bases respectively, with 7 bases between them. This CDR3 is CASSESTANYGYTF. CDR3 in DNA: TGTGCCAGCAGTGAATCTACGGCTAACTATGGCTACACCTTC.